Below are 6 T cell receptor beta chains sequenced from a single sample in a study of blood T cell repertoires in COVID-19. Using immunoSEQ multiplex PCR, the repertoire was profiled, and TCRdb retains in-frame clones only, with some absent. The sample lists roughly 400,000 clones; roughly 86% were seen once. The specimen sequenced was PBMCs or T cells enriched from blood (not recorded which). The receptors here all came from a woman aged 25 to 39 who had recovered from COVID-19.

The chain is built from TRBV5-6 and TRBJ2-1; perhaps TRBD2 as D (6 bases). Germline V lookup: CDR1 SGHDT, CDR2 YYEEEE. The length of the CDR3 is 18 residues. Trimming left V 4 bases short and J 0 bases short, with 20 bases between. The DNA for the CDR3 is TGTGCCAGCAGCGGCGGGGTTTTGGCGGATCGCTCCTACAATGAGCAGTTCTTC. It encodes CASSGGVLADRSYNEQFF.

This sequence joins TRBV19 and TRBJ1-2; 7 bases align to TRBD1. CDR3 size: 15 residues. V shed 4 bases, J shed 0 bases, and the junction held 5 bases outside the gene matches. The germline CDR1 and CDR2 sequences are LNHDA and SQIVND (reference sequence). CDR3 sequence: CASSTSGTANYGYTF. In DNA, the CDR3 is TGTGCCAGTAGTACGTCCGGGACAGCTAACTATGGCTACACCTTC.

J is TRBJ1-6 and V is TRBV25-1; maybe TRBD1 (6 bases). The V gene lost 4 bases and the J gene lost 4 bases, with 11 bases spanning the gap. The CDR3 runs to 15 residues. CDR1 and CDR2 from the germline V gene are MGHDK and SYGVNS. CDR3 nucleotide sequence: TGTGCCAGCAGTGGAACAGGGTCTTATAATTCACCCCTCCACTTT. It codes for CASSGTGSYNSPLHF.

The V and J genes are TRBV5-1 and TRBJ2-7; tentative D call: TRBD1 (6 bases). Germline assignment: CDR1 SGHRS and CDR2 YFSETQ. Deletions cut 2 bases from V and 7 bases from J, with 22 bases between. CDR3 length: 16 residues. CDR3 DNA: TGCGCCAGCAGCTTCGGTACGCGACAGGCGCTTTTAGAGCAGTACTTC. Its translation is CASSFGTRQALLEQYF.

The V gene is TRBV7-2, the J gene TRBJ2-7; D is unresolved. In germline, CDR1 is SGHTA, CDR2 FQGNSA. The CDR3 length is 15 residues. With 2 bases removed from V and 0 bases from J, the gap between germline ends came to 11 bases. The CDR3 here is CASSLSFASSYEQYF. CDR3 coding DNA: TGTGCCAGCAGCTTAAGCTTTGCTAGCTCCTACGAGCAGTACTTC.

A single count supports this clone. J is TRBJ2-7 and V is TRBV4-1; weak D call: TRBD2 (6 bases). Germline CDR1 MGHRA, CDR2 YSYEKL. The CDR3 extends over 14 amino acids. V was cut by 0 bases and J by 4 bases, with 10 bases left in between. CDR3 sequence (DNA): TGCGCCAGCAGCCAAGAGGGACTGTATTACGAGCAGTACTTC. This codes for CASSQEGLYYEQYF.